This entry is about one T cell receptor (beta chain). Its specific antigen is unknown. The sample holds no much larger clone one base away, and base qualities are not on file. This entry belongs to a study of T cells in Graves' hyperthyroidism and ophthalmopathy (dated by TCRdb to the late 2010s). Regarding the complete study: Peripheral blood samples were taken at initial diagnosis, before any treatment was given. TCR V-J signatures able to tell the groups apart were searched for in a discovery cohort of approximately 95 patients, of whom more than 40 had Graves' ophthalmopathy and 57 had stable Graves' hyperthyroidism. Prospective prediction of ophthalmopathy was tested in an independent validation cohort of approximately 19 hyperthyroidism patients and 15 to 17 patients who later progressed to ophthalmopathy. The roughly 90 discovery patients were divided at random into training and test sets in a 7:3 ratio. In about 6 Graves' hyperthyroidism patients, the study also compared T-cell repertoires from thyroid tissue with T-cell repertoires from blood. Following sampling, methimazole starting at 30 mg daily was given to hyperthyroidism patients, and high-dose intravenous methylprednisolone was given to ophthalmopathy patients. The paper reports TCR Vbeta CDR3 sequencing of about 140 peripheral blood samples: approximately 41 ophthalmopathy, around 80 hyperthyroidism and around 17 progressor patients.

The investigation overall reported the following: Most expanded thyroid clonotypes (frequency above 0.001) were also detected in blood, a finding suggesting that blood repertoires may reflect thyroid immune responses. In validation, the model predicted progression to ophthalmopathy with over 65% sensitivity and over 72% specificity, a median of 6.5 months before onset. A 13 V-J signature model separated ophthalmopathy from stable hyperthyroidism, with roughly 88% sensitivity and 81.08% specificity in cross-validation and 80%/75% in testing. No statistical method was used to set the sample size in advance, and investigators knew the group allocation.

In the ophthalmopathy patients, disease was moderately to severely active, with a Clinical Activity Score of 3 or more, a NOSPECS grade of 4 or more, and a duration of less than 3 months. Any patient with an uncontrolled infection, another autoimmune disease, pregnancy or lactation was excluded. Diagnoses were established on the basis of clinical symptoms, serum thyroxine and TRAb, thyroid ultrasound, and orbital computed tomography. PBMCs were isolated from 10 ml of fresh peripheral blood by Ficoll-Paque density gradient centrifugation. Total RNA was extracted using Trizol reagent, and RNA quality was assessed on an Agilent 2100 Bioanalyzer. The germline V gene provides CDR1 SNHLY and CDR2 FYNNEI. At the junction V is shortened by 4 bases and J by 5 bases, with 11 bases in between. The CDR3, cysteine through phenylalanine, is 13 amino acids long. The DNA shown is the 39-base CDR3, in frame from base 1.

The TCR beta CDR3 regions were amplified from the RNA transcripts. A first-round RT-PCR of the TCR CDR3 used the HTBI primer set with the Qiagen OneStep RT-PCR kit. A second multiplex PCR round built the libraries, followed by size selection and purification. Paired-end sequencing of the libraries was performed with 100 bp reads on an Illumina HiSeq2000. The paper's data handling went like this. SOAPnuke was used to process the raw data, with reads discarded if the reads contained adapters or uncalled bases, had a mean Phred below 15, or lacked an exact constant-primer or identifier match. High-quality paired reads were merged using COPE v1.2.5, and each unique nucleotide sequence was defined as a clonotype. MiTCR v1.1 was used to align the clonotypes against IMGT TRBV, TRBD and TRBJ reference segments. Only V-J combinations with frequency above 0.0001, covering 99.2% of repertoires, were analysed. A TCS score was defined as the ratio of F50 (clonal expansion) to E x V (chaos), with BLOSUM62-based TCRdist applied between CDR3 peptides within each V-J. Welch's t-statistics and random forest reduced 450 to 600 V-J features to about 13, which were used in a naive Bayes classifier (R e1071). Through fastp at Q25 and MiXCR, TCRdb rebuilt clones from the public reads, retaining in-frame beta chains. Rows merge per CDR3 protein into single entries with the most common DNA and genes. TCRdb's processing, not the authors', yielded these V and J calls. The sample has about 290,000 distinct CDR3 sequences on record, roughly a fifth of them singletons. Less than 40% of the sample goes to the ten largest clones.

Sequences were obtained from blood. The source of this sequence is a man between 50 and 59 years old with Graves' ophthalmopathy. The V and J genes are TRBV2 and TRBJ1-1, with the D gene not clear enough to name. The encoded CDR3 is CASSATGSTEAFF. The nucleotide sequence is given as TGTGCCAGCAGTGCTACGGGCTCTACTGAAGCTTTCTTT.